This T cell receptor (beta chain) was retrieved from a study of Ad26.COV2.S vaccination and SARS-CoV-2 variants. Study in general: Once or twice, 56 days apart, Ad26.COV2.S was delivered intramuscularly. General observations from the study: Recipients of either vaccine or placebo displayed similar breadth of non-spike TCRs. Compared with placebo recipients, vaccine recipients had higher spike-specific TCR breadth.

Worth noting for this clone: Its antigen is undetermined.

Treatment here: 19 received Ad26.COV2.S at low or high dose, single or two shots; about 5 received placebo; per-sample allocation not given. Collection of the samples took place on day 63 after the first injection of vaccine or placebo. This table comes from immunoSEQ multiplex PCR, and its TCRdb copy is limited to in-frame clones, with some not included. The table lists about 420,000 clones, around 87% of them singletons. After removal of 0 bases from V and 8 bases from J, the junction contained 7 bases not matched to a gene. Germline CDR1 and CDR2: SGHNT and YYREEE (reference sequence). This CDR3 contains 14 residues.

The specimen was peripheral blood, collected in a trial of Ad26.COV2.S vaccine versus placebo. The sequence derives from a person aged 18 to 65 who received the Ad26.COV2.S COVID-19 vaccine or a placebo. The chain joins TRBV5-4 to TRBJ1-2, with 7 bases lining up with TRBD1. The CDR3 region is CASSLGEGARGYTF. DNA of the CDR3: TGTGCCAGCAGCTTGGGAGAGGGGGCCAGAGGCTACACCTTC.